This T cell receptor (beta chain) comes out of a study of T cell changes during pregnancy in multiple sclerosis. Profiled with immunoSEQ multiplex PCR; TCRdb holds only in-frame clones, not every one. The sample records tens of thousands of clones, around 94% being singletons. CDR3 length: 11 amino acids. In germline, CDR1 is SGHVS, CDR2 FNYEAQ. For this clone: Mismatch with germline at one junction end may stem from a read error.

This TCR came from a female donor in good health, enrolled as a control in a pregnancy study. The material sequenced was peripheral blood, taken in the third trimester of pregnancy. The rearrangement uses TRBV7-6 and TRBJ2-1; 12 positions match TRBD2. CDR3 region: CSSGRGIEQFF. CDR3 in DNA: TGCTCTAGCGGGAGGGGAATTGAGCAGTTCTTC.